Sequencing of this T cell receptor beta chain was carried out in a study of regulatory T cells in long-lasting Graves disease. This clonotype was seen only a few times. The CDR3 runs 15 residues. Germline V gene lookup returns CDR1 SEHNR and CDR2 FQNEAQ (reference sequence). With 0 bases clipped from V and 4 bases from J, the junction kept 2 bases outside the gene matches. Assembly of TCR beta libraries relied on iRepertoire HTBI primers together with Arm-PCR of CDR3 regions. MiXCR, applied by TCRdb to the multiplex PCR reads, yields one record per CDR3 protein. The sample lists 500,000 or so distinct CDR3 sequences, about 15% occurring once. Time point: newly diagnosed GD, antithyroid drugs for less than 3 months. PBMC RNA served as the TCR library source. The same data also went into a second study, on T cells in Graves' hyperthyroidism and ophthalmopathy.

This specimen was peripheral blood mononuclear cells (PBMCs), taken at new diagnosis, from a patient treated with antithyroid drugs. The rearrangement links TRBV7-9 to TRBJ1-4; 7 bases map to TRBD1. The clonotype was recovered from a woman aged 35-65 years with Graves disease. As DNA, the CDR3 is TGTGCCAGCAGCTTAGCTGGGACAGATAATGAAAAACTGTTTTTT. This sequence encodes CASSLAGTDNEKLFF.